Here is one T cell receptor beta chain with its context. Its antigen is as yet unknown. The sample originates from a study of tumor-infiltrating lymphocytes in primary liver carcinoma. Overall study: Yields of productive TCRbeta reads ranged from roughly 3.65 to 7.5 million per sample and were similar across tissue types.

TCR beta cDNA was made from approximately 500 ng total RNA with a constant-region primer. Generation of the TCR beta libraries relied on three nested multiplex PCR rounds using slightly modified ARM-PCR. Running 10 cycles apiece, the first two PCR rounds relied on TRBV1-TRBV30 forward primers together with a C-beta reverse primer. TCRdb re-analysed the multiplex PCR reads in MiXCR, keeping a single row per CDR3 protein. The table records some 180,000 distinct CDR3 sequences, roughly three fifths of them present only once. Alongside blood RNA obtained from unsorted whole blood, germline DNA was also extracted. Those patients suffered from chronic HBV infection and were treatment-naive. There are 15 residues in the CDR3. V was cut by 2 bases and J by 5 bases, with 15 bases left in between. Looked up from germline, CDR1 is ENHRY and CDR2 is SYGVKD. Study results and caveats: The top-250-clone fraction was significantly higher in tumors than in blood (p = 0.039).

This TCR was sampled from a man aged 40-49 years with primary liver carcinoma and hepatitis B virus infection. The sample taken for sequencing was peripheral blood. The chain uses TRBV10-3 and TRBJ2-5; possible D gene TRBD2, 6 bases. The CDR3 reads CAISEHLAQQETQYF. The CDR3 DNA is TGTGCCATCAGTGAGCACCTAGCGCAACAGGAGACCCAGTACTTC.